This TCR beta chain was profiled in a study of OX40 agonist ivuxolimab in advanced cancers. The study in broad terms: Ivuxolimab, which targeted the costimulatory receptor OX40 (CD134), was an agonistic, fully human IgG2 monoclonal antibody. Intravenous ivuxolimab was administered to patients every 2 weeks at six dose levels: 0.01, 0.1, 0.3, 1.5, 3 and 10 mg/kg. Of the roughly 53 patients in dose escalation, around 20 had hepatocellular carcinoma, about 15 had melanoma, 9 had renal cell carcinoma and 9 had head and neck cancer. In the dose-escalation cohort, 70% to 90% of patients were male, and the mean age was roughly 56 years with a range of roughly 20 to 79. Patients were allowed to have had prior anti-PD-1, anti-PD-L1 or anti-CTLA-4 therapy, and 40% of the dose-escalation patients had been treated with checkpoint inhibitors. Partial responses occurred in three dose-escalation patients: two with cutaneous melanoma and one with hepatocellular carcinoma. The point of sequencing TCRbeta in the periphery was to test whether ivuxolimab changed TCR sequence diversity and drove clonal T-cell expansion. The paper describes the monotherapy dose-escalation part (N of about 55 patients) of the phase I trial of ivuxolimab.

Genomic DNA was extracted from sorted cells for sequencing of the TCRbeta CDR3 region. The immunoSEQ Assay was used to sequence the TCRbeta CDR3 regions. The clones in this table, taken by TCRdb from immuneACCESS, are in-frame only. Not every clone is retained; where verified, under half of the shortfall comes from an unresolved V gene, and the cause of the rest is unknown. The sample profile shows 25,000 to 35,000 clones; 70% to 90% of them were found once. The ten largest clones take up 35% to 40% of the sample. Concerning this clone: Its target antigen remains unknown. No base qualities exist here, and no much larger clone lies one base off it.

The trial excluded patients who had a history of autoimmune disease or were on systemic immunosuppression. Peripheral blood for TCR sequencing was collected from all dose cohorts at baseline, on cycle 4 day 1, and on cycle 7 day 1. Samples came from an open-label, multicenter, first-in-human phase I dose-escalation trial of ivuxolimab. Adults with locally advanced or metastatic head and neck squamous cell, hepatocellular, melanoma or renal cell carcinoma were enrolled in the trial. Before TCR sequencing, CD4+ T cells and CD8+ T cells were sorted from peripheral blood as separate populations. Trimmed from V: 5 bases; trimmed from J: 5 bases; junction bases lacking a gene match: 10. Including cysteine and phenylalanine, the CDR3 has 16 amino acids. Solely the CDR3 DNA is kept, with 48 bases framed from the first base. CDR1 LNHDA and CDR2 SQIVND are derived from the germline V gene (reference sequence).

The study at large found these results: At doses of 0.1 to 3.0 mg/kg, clonal expansion of both CD4+ and CD8+ T cells in blood was seen between baseline and week 6. Low levels of normalized T-cell clonal expansion were also seen in some nonresponding patients. In the 0.1-3.0 mg/kg groups, partial responders were among the patients with the lowest normalized peripheral clonal expansion, particularly in CD8+ T cells. The antigen specificity of the clonally expanded peripheral T cells was not determined. After ivuxolimab, more expanded clones were found on average in CD8+ T cells than in CD4+ T cells.

The chain uses TRBV19 and TRBJ2-2; TRBD2 agrees with 8 junctional bases. Sequences were derived from CD4+ or CD8+ T cells sorted from blood, sampled in a trial of the OX40 agonist ivuxolimab. This sequence originates from an adult with an advanced solid tumor such as melanoma, head and neck, liver or kidney cancer. The nucleotide sequence is given as TGTGCCAGTAGTCTATACTCTAGCGGGCTAACCGGGGAGCTGTTTTTT. Its protein is CASSLYSSGLTGELFF.